This T cell receptor beta chain was captured in a study of cytomegalovirus exposure and HLA in healthy donors. The CDR3 consists of 16 residues. The V and J ends lost 2 bases and 0 bases respectively, with 12 bases between them. The germline V gene encodes CDR1 SGHNT and CDR2 YYREEE (reference sequence). PCR amplification relied on 60 Vbeta primers (plus 13 Jbeta primers). The data were produced by immunoSEQ multiplex PCR, yet TCRdb's version contains in-frame clones alone and is incomplete. The sample shows 150,000 to 200,000 clones, roughly 80% of them seen only once. This chain links TRBV5-4 with TRBJ2-4; D is ambiguous. Sequenced sample: PBMCs. The sequence came from a woman aged 18 to 35 in good health and CMV-seronegative. The CDR3 loop is CASSFVGVTAKNIQYF. As DNA, the CDR3 is TGTGCCAGCAGCTTTGTGGGCGTAACAGCCAAAAACATTCAGTACTTC.